This T cell receptor (beta chain) is from a study of CD8+CD57+ T cells in acquired aplastic anemia. The length of the CDR3 is 16 residues. V shed 3 bases and J shed 3 bases, with 17 bases lying between them. The use of genomic DNA as template underpinned the TCR beta VDJ and CDR3 profiling. TCRdb re-analysed the reads in MiXCR, keeping a single row per CDR3 protein. The data show about 70,000 distinct CDR3 sequences, with 45% to 55% seen just once and about 8.5% held by the top ten. Remarks on this clonotype: What it recognizes is unknown.

Findings of the study overall: The study identified almost 30 CD8+ CDR3 sequences shared by patients and controls.

This sequence originates from a human donor in good health, serving as a control. The sample consisted of sorted CD4+, CD8+, or CD8+CD57+ T cells (not recorded which) from PBMCs. The rearrangement joins TRBV12-3 or TRBV12-4 to TRBJ1-2; D is uncertain. The CDR3 protein is CASSFGRSSAYYGYTF. In DNA form, the CDR3 reads TGTGCCAGCAGTTTTGGGAGGTCCTCCGCGTACTATGGCTACACCTTC.